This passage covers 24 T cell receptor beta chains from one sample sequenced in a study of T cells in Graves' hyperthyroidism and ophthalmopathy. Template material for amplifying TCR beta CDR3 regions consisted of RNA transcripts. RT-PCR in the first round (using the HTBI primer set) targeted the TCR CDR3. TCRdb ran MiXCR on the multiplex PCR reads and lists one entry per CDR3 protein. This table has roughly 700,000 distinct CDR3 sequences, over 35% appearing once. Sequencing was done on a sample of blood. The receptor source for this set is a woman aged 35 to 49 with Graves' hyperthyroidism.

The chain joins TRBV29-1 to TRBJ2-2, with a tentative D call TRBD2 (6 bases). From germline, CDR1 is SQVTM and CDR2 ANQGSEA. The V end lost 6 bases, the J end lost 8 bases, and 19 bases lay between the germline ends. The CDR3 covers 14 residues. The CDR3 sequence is CSVGGGPGLGELFF. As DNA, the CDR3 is TGCAGCGTCGGAGGAGGGCCGGGGTTAGGGGAGCTGTTTTTT.

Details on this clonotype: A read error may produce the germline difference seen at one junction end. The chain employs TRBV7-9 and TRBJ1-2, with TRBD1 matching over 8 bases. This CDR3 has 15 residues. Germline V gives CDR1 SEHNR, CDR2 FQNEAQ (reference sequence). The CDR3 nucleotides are TGTGCCAGCAGCCTATCCTCGGACAGGGAATATGGCCACACCTTC. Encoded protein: CASSLSSDREYGHTF.

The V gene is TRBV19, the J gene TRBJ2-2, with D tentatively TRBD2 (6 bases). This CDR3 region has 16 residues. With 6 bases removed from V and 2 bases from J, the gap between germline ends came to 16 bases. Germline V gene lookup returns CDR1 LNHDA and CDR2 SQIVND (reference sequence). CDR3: CASRQRRDSNTGELFF. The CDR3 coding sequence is TGTGCCAGTAGGCAACGTAGGGACTCTAACACCGGGGAGCTGTTTTTT.

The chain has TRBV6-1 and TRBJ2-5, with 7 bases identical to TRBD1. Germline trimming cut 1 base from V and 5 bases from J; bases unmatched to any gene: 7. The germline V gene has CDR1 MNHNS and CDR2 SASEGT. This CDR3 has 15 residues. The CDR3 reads CASSEGGRGWETQYF. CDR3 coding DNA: TGTGCCAGCAGTGAAGGTGGCAGGGGGTGGGAGACCCAGTACTTC.

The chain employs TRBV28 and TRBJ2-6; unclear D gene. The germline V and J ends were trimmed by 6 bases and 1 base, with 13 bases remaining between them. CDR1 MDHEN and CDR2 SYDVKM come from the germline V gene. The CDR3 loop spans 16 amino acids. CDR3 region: CASRPPPGSGANVLTF. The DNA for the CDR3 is TGTGCCAGCAGACCCCCTCCCGGGTCTGGGGCCAACGTCCTGACTTTC.

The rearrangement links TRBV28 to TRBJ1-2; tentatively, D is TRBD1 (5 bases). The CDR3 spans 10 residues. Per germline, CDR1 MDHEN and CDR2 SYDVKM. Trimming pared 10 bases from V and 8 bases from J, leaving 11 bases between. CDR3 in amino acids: CATKGYGYTF. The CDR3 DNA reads TGTGCCACCAAGGGGTACGGCTACACCTTC.

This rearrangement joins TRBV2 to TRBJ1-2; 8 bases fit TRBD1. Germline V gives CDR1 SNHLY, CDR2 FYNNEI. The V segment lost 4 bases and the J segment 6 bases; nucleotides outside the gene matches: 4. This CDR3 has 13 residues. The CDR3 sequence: CASSGDRRDGYTF. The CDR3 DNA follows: TGTGCCAGCAGTGGGGACAGGAGAGATGGCTACACCTTC.

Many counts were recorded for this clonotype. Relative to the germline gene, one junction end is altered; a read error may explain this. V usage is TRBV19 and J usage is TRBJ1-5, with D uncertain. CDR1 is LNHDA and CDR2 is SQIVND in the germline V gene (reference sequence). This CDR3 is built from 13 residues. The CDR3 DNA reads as TGTGCCAGCAGTAGCAGTAGCAATCAGCCCCAGCATTTT. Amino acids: CASSSSSNQPQHF.

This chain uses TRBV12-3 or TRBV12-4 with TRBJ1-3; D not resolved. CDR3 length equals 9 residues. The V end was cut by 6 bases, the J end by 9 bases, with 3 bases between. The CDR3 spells CASSSTIYF. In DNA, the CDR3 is TGTGCCAGCAGCAGCACCATATATTTT.

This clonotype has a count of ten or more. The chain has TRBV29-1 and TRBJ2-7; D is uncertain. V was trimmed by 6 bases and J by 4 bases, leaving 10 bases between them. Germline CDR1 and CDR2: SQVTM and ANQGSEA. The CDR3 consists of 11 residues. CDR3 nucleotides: TGCAGCGTCCTGGCCGGGTACGAGCAGTACTTC. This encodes CSVLAGYEQYF.

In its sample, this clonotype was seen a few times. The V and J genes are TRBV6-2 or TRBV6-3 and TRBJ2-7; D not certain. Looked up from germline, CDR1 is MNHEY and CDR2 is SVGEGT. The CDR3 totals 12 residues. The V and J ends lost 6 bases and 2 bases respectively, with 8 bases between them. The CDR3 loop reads CASRLKTYEQYF. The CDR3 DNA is TGTGCCAGCAGGTTGAAGACCTACGAGCAGTACTTC.

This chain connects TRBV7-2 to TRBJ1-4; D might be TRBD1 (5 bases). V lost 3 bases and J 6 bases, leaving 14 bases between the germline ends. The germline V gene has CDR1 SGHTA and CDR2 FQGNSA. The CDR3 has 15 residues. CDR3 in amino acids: CASSLGRALDEKLFF. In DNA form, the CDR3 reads TGTGCCAGCAGCTTGGGCAGGGCCCTAGATGAAAAACTGTTTTTT. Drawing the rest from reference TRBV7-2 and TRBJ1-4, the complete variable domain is GAGVSQSPSNKVTEKGKDVELRCDPISGHTALYWYRQSLGQGLEFLIYFQGNSAPDKSGLPSDRFSAERTGGSVSTLTIQRTQQEDSAVYLCASSLGRALDEKLFFGSGTQLSVL.

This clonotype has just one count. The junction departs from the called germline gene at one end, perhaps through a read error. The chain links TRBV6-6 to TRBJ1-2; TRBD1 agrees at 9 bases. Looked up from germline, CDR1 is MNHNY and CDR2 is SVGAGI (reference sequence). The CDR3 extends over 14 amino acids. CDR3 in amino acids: CASSLQGADYSYTF. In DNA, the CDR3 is TGTGCCAGCAGCCTACAGGGGGCAGACTATAGCTACACCTTC.

The CDR3 is CASRPEDRNYEQYF. CDR3 DNA sequence: TGTGCCAGCCGACCAGAGGACAGGAACTACGAGCAGTACTTC. This sequence joins TRBV7-9 and TRBJ2-7, with 7 bases lining up with TRBD1. This CDR3 comprises 14 residues. Trimming removed 8 bases from V and 3 bases from J; junction bases left unmatched: 10. Germline V gene lookup returns CDR1 SEHNR and CDR2 FQNEAQ (reference sequence).

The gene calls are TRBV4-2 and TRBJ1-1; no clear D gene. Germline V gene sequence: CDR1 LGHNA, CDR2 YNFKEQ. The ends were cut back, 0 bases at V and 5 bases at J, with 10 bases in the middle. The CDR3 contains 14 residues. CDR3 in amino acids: CASSQDRGETEAFF. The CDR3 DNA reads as TGTGCCAGCAGCCAAGATAGAGGTGAGACTGAAGCTTTCTTT.

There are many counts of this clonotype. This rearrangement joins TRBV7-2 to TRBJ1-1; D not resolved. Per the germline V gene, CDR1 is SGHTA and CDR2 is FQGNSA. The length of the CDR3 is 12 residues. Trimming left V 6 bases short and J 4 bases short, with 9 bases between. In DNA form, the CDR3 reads TGTGCCAGCAGAAGACGGGGCACTGAAGCTTTCTTT. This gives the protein CASRRRGTEAFF.

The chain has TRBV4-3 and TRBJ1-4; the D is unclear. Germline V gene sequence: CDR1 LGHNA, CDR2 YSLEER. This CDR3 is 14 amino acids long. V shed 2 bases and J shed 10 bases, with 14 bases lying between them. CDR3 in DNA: TGCGCCAGCAGCCAACCTCGATGGGATGCAAAACTGTTTTTT. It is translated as CASSQPRWDAKLFF.

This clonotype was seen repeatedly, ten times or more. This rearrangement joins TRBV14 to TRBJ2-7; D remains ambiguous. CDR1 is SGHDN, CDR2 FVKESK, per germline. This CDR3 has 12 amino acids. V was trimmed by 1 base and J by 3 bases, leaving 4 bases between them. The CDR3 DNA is TGTGCCAGCAGCCAAGTTGTCTACGAGCAGTACTTC. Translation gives CASSQVVYEQYF. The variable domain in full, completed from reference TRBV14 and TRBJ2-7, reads EAGVTQFPSHSVIEKGQTVTLRCDPISGHDNLYWYRRVMGKEIKFLLHFVKESKQDESGMPNNRFLAERTGGTYSTLKVQPAELEDSGVYFCASSQVVYEQYFGPGTRLTVT.

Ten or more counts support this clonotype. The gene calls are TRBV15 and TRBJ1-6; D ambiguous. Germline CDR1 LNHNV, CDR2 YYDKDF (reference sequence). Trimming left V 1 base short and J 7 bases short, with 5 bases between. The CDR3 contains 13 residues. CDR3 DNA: TGTGCCACCAGCAGAGTACGGAATTCACCCCTCCACTTT. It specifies CATSRVRNSPLHF.

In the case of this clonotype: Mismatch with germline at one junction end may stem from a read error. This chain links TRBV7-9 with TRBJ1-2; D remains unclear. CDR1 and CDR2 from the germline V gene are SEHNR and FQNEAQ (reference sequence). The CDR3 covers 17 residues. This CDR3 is CASSQDRVGIKNYGYTF. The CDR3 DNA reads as TGCGCCAGCAGCCAAGATCGCGTGGGGATAAAGAACTATGGCTACACCTTC. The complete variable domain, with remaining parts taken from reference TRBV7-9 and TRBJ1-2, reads DTGVSQNPRHKITKRGQNVTFRCDPISEHNRLYWYRQTLGQGPEFLTYFQNEAQLEKSRLLSDRFSAERPKGSFSTLEIQRTEQGDSAMYLCASSQDRVGIKNYGYTFGSGTRLTVV.

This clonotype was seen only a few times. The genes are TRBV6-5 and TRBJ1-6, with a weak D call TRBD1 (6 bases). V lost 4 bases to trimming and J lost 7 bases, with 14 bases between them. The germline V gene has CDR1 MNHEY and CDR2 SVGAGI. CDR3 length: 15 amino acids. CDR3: CASSSKGGENSPLHF. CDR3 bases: TGTGCCAGCAGTTCGAAGGGGGGGGAAAATTCACCCCTCCACTTT.

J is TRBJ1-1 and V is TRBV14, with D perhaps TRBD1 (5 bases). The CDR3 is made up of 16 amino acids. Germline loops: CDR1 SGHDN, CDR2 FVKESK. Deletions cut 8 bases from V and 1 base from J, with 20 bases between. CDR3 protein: CASSPSKGARNTEAFF. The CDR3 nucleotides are TGTGCCAGCTCACCATCGAAAGGGGCGAGGAACACTGAAGCTTTCTTT. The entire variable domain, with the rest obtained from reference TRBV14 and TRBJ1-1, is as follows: EAGVTQFPSHSVIEKGQTVTLRCDPISGHDNLYWYRRVMGKEIKFLLHFVKESKQDESGMPNNRFLAERTGGTYSTLKVQPAELEDSGVYFCASSPSKGARNTEAFFGQGTRLTVV.

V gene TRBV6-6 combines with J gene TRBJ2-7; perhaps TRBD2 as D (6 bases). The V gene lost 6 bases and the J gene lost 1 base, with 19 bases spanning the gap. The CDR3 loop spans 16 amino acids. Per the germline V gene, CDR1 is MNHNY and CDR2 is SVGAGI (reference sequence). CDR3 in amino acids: CASSAVLLGGSYEQYF. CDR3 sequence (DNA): TGTGCCAGCAGCGCCGTCCTACTCGGGGGTTCCTACGAGCAGTACTTC.

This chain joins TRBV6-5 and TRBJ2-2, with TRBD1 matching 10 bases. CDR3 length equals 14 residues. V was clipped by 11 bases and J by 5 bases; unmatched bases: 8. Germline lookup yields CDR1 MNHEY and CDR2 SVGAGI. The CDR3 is CAVRDRGRTGELFF. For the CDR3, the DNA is TGTGCCGTGAGAGACAGGGGGCGAACCGGGGAGCTGTTTTTT.